These 3 T cell receptor beta chains were all obtained from the same sample, sequenced in a study of blood T cell repertoires in COVID-19. Only in-frame clones appear in the TCRdb table, and some are missing; sequencing was by immunoSEQ multiplex PCR. The profile covers 180,000 or so clones, with approximately 82% appearing a single time and 6.9% taken by the ten largest. Material for sequencing was peripheral blood. Receptor source: a human donor with acute or convalescent COVID-19. The donor label of this sample is uncertain.

The chain links TRBV7-6 to TRBJ2-7; no reliable D call. V lost 1 base and J 2 bases, leaving 3 bases between the germline ends. Germline V gene data show CDR1 as SGHVS and CDR2 as FNYEAQ. The length of the CDR3 is 12 residues. The CDR3 DNA sequence: TGTGCCAGCAGCTTAGATACCTACGAGCAGTACTTC. This translates into CASSLDTYEQYF. Full variable domain (missing parts from reference TRBV7-6 and TRBJ2-7): GAGVSQSPRYKVTKRGQDVALRCDPISGHVSLYWYRQALGQGPEFLTYFNYEAQQDKSGLPNDRFSAERPEGSISTLTIQRTEQRDSAMYRCASSLDTYEQYFGPGTRLTVT.

The chain has TRBV9 and TRBJ1-1, with 7 bases matching TRBD1. The germline gives CDR1 SGDLS, CDR2 YYNGEE. This CDR3 is 14 amino acids long. The junction had 4 bases not matched to a gene; V was cut back by 4 bases and J by 1 base. The DNA for the CDR3 is TGTGCCAGCAGCCGAGGACAGGCGAACACTGAAGCTTTCTTT. As protein: CASSRGQANTEAFF.

The genes are TRBV14 and TRBJ2-6; D possibly corresponds to TRBD2 (5 bases). Germline CDR1 reads SGHDN; CDR2 reads FVKESK. Trimming removed 5 bases at V and 5 bases at J, with 13 bases between. The CDR3 sequence is 15 residues long. CDR3 region: CASSLGAGRANVLTF. CDR3 DNA sequence: TGTGCCAGCAGCTTGGGCGCGGGTAGGGCCAACGTCCTGACTTTC.